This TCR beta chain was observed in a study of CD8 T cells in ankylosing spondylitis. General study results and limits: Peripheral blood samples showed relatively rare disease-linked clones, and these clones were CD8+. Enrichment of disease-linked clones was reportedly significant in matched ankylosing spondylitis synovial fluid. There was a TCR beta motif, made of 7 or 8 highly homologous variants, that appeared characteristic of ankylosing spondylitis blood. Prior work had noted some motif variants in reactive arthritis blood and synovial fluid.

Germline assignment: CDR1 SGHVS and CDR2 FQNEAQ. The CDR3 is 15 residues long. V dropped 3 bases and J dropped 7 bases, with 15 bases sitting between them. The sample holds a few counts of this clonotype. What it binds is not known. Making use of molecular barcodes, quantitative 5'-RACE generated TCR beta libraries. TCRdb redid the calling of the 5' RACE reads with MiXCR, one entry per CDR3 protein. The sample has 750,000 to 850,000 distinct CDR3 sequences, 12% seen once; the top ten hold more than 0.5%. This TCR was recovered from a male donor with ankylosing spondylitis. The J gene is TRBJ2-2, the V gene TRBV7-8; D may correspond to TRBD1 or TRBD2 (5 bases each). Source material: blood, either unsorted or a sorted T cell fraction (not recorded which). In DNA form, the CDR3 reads TGTGCCAGCAGCTTGGTCCCAGGGACGAACGGGGAGCTGTTTTTT. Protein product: CASSLVPGTNGELFF.